These 17 T cell receptor beta chains originate from one sample sequenced in a study of STAT5B mutations in CD4+ large granular lymphocyte leukemia (dated by TCRdb to between 2021 and 2024). Receptor amplification or capture employed the immunoSEQ multiplex PCR assay. In its TCRdb copy, this immuneACCESS table keeps in-frame sequences only and misses some clones. Where compared with another copy, unresolved V genes explain less than half of these, and the others have no known cause. In all, the sample holds around 30,000 clones, and around 74% of those were seen once. The ten largest clones capture 0.29% of the sample. The specimen was CD4+ T cells from blood buffy coats. Receptors were obtained from a human donor in good health.

The chain employs TRBV19 and TRBJ1-5; unclear D gene. V was pared by 3 bases and J by 1 base, with 13 bases between. This CDR3 comprises 16 residues. Germline CDR1 LNHDA, CDR2 SQIVND (reference sequence). The CDR3 DNA is TGTGCCAGTAGTATGGCGGGCTTCCGAAGCAATCAGCCCCAGCATTTT. Translation: CASSMAGFRSNQPQHF.

This clone was recorded a few times. The V and J genes are TRBV30 and TRBJ1-2; D gene ambiguous. V lost 3 bases and J 8 bases, leaving 13 bases between the germline ends. CDR1 and CDR2 from the germline V gene are GTSNPN and SVGIG (reference sequence). The CDR3 has 12 amino acids. This CDR3 reads CAWSSGVVGYTF. CDR3 DNA: TGTGCCTGGAGCTCTGGGGTGGTAGGCTACACCTTC.

The gene calls are TRBV5-4 and TRBJ2-3; 15 bases fit TRBD2. Germline-derived CDR1 and CDR2 are SGHNT and YYREEE (reference sequence). The CDR3 totals 17 residues. The trim removed 3 bases at V and 3 bases at J, leaving 5 bases unmatched. CDR3 DNA: TGTGCCAGCAGCTGGGGACTAGCGGGGGGATTAACAGATACGCAGTATTTT. Amino acid sequence: CASSWGLAGGLTDTQYF.

V usage is TRBV5-6 and J usage is TRBJ1-2, with D unresolved. Germline V lookup: CDR1 SGHDT, CDR2 YYEEEE. The CDR3 sequence is 18 residues long. V gave up 1 base and J gave up 1 base, with 20 bases separating them. CDR3 sequence: CASSLSRTLVRFNYGYTF. In nucleotides, the CDR3 is TGTGCCAGCAGCTTGTCTCGGACGCTAGTCCGTTTTAACTATGGCTACACCTTC.

The chain is built from TRBV18 and TRBJ2-2; 9 bases are a match to TRBD1. The CDR3 has 16 amino acids. Germline CDR1 KGHSH, CDR2 LQKENI. With 3 bases clipped from V and 0 bases from J, the junction kept 2 bases outside the gene matches. In DNA form, the CDR3 reads TGTGCCAGCTCACCCACAGGGGGCGCGAACACCGGGGAGCTGTTTTTT. Protein sequence: CASSPTGGANTGELFF.

The V gene is TRBV5-1, the J gene TRBJ2-2; TRBD2 matches at 12 bases. V was clipped by 4 bases and J by 7 bases; unmatched bases: 11. CDR3 length: 17 amino acids. CDR1 SGHRS and CDR2 YFSETQ come from the germline V gene. The CDR3 loop reads CASSAPGLAGPFGELFF. As DNA, the CDR3 is TGCGCCAGCAGCGCACCGGGACTAGCGGGCCCATTCGGGGAGCTGTTTTTT. Full variable domain (remainder filled in from reference TRBV5-1 and TRBJ2-2): KAGVTQTPRYLIKTRGQQVTLSCSPISGHRSVSWYQQTPGQGLQFLFEYFSETQRNKGNFPGRFSGRQFSNSRSEMNVSTLELGDSALYLCASSAPGLAGPFGELFFGEGSRLTVL.

The chain combines TRBV19 with TRBJ2-4, with 8 bases that match TRBD1. The CDR3 is made up of 16 amino acids. The V gene end was trimmed by 6 bases and the J gene end by 6 bases; junction bases not matched to a gene: 13. Germline CDR1 LNHDA, CDR2 SQIVND (reference sequence). CDR3 sequence (DNA): TGTGCCAGTAGCCGATATCGCCCCGGACAGGGAAACATTCAGTACTTC. As protein: CASSRYRPGQGNIQYF.

This sequence joins TRBV2 and TRBJ1-2; D ambiguous. V was cut by 5 bases and J by 0 bases, with 10 bases left in between. The germline CDR1 and CDR2 sequences are SNHLY and FYNNEI. The CDR3 spans 14 residues. CDR3 bases: TGTGCCAGCAGTACTAGTAGAGCTAACTATGGCTACACCTTC. Translating it yields CASSTSRANYGYTF.

The J gene is TRBJ2-2, the V gene TRBV4-2; either TRBD1 or TRBD2 may fit D (6 bases each). Trimming took 0 bases from V and 6 from J, leaving 14 bases between them. The CDR3 consists of 16 residues. Germline V lookup: CDR1 LGHNA, CDR2 YNFKEQ. CDR3: CASSQDRGRGAGELFF. CDR3 nucleotide sequence: TGTGCCAGCAGCCAAGATCGGGGGCGCGGGGCCGGGGAGCTGTTTTTT.

This chain links TRBV19 with TRBJ2-4; no clear D. There are 11 residues in the CDR3. With 7 bases removed from V and 7 bases from J, the gap between germline ends came to 8 bases. The germline CDR1 and CDR2 sequences are LNHDA and SQIVND (reference sequence). The DNA of the CDR3 is TGTGCCAGTACTACGGGTAACATTCAGTACTTC. This encodes CASTTGNIQYF. Together with reference TRBV19 and TRBJ2-4, the CDR3 gives the full variable domain: DGGITQSPKYLFRKEGQNVTLSCEQNLNHDAMYWYRQDPGQGLRLIYYSQIVNDFQKGDIAEGYSVSREKKESFPLTVTSAQKNPTAFYLCASTTGNIQYFGAGTRLSVL.

The chain joins TRBV7-2 to TRBJ1-5; D is undetermined. The V gene lost 0 bases and the J gene lost 5 bases, with 11 bases spanning the gap. The CDR3 length is 15 residues. Germline CDR1 reads SGHTA; CDR2 reads FQGNSA. The CDR3 protein is CASSLAGQRDQPQHF. In DNA form, the CDR3 reads TGTGCCAGCAGCTTAGCTGGTCAGAGGGATCAGCCCCAGCATTTT.

The rearrangement joins TRBV7-9 to TRBJ2-4; D gene uncertain. Per germline, CDR1 SEHNR and CDR2 FQNEAQ (reference sequence). The CDR3 length is 14 residues. V was clipped by 5 bases and J by 8 bases, with 16 bases between them. CDR3 nucleotide sequence: TGTGCCAGCAGCCCCGAGTCCTCTCGCGACATTCAGTACTTC. This codes for CASSPESSRDIQYF.

This chain links TRBV19 with TRBJ1-6, with D possibly being TRBD1 (6 bases). Trimming took off 5 bases at V and 0 bases at J, with 26 bases between the two ends. The CDR3 extends over 21 amino acids. CDR1 LNHDA and CDR2 SQIVND come from the germline V gene (reference sequence). For the CDR3, the DNA is TGTGCCAGTAGTCCTCTCCCCGTCGACAGGACCTATCTCTCCTATAATTCACCCCTCCACTTT. It specifies CASSPLPVDRTYLSYNSPLHF. Based on the CDR3 plus reference TRBV19 and TRBJ1-6, the full variable domain is DGGITQSPKYLFRKEGQNVTLSCEQNLNHDAMYWYRQDPGQGLRLIYYSQIVNDFQKGDIAEGYSVSREKKESFPLTVTSAQKNPTAFYLCASSPLPVDRTYLSYNSPLHFGNGTRLTVT.

This rearrangement joins TRBV5-1 to TRBJ2-3, with D possibly matching TRBD2 (5 bases). Germline loops: CDR1 SGHRS, CDR2 YFSETQ. The CDR3 has 15 amino acids. Trimming stripped 3 bases from V and 6 bases from J, with 17 bases between. The CDR3, as DNA: TGCGCCAGCAGCTCTCCTGAGGGATCATTGGATACGCAGTATTTT. Amino acid sequence: CASSSPEGSLDTQYF.

In regard to this clone: Other DNA sequences in this specimen translate into the identical CDR3. The V gene is TRBV5-1, the J gene TRBJ1-3; a weak D match, TRBD1 (5 bases). V was pared by 0 bases and J by 0 bases, with 7 bases between. Germline V gives CDR1 SGHRS, CDR2 YFSETQ. CDR3 length: 15 residues. The CDR3 region has the DNA TGCGCCAGCAGCTTGGTTGGGACCTCTGGAAACACCATATATTTT. Translating gives CASSLVGTSGNTIYF. The variable domain in full, with the rest retrieved from reference TRBV5-1 and TRBJ1-3, is KAGVTQTPRYLIKTRGQQVTLSCSPISGHRSVSWYQQTPGQGLQFLFEYFSETQRNKGNFPGRFSGRQFSNSRSEMNVSTLELGDSALYLCASSLVGTSGNTIYFGEGSWLTVV.

The chain recombines TRBV18 with TRBJ1-6; tentative D call: TRBD1 (5 bases). The germline CDR1 and CDR2 sequences are KGHSH and LQKENI. The CDR3 length is 15 residues. Trimming removed 2 bases at V and 5 bases at J, with 10 bases between. This chain's CDR3 is CASSPGTADNSPLHF. In DNA form, the CDR3 reads TGTGCCAGCTCACCAGGGACGGCCGATAATTCACCCCTCCACTTT.

This clone was seen more than once but under ten times. The V call is TRBV11-3, the J call TRBJ1-2; 7 nucleotides agree with TRBD1. V shed 5 bases and J 6 bases; nucleotides not matched to a gene: 6. The CDR3 spans 13 residues. Germline V gene data show CDR1 as SGHNT and CDR2 as YENEEA. CDR3: CASSKQGIDGYTF. The CDR3 bases are TGTGCCAGCAGCAAACAGGGGATAGATGGCTACACCTTC.